What follows is one T cell receptor (beta chain) and its context. As handled by the study authors: Amplification of reference gene primers provided the estimated nucleated cell counts. TCRdb's table, derived via immunoSEQ multiplex PCR, lists solely in-frame clones and lacks some. That table gives V, J and clone size, and the DNA gave D and trimming. The sample lists nearly 90,000 clones; 72% were seen once. This record comes from a study of blood T cell repertoires in COVID-19. Background on the study: There were acute and convalescent COVID-19 samples, and they came from the United States, Italy and Spain. The cDNA or gDNA used as material had been derived from T cells, B-cell-depleted T cells, or PBMCs.

This clonotype originated in a woman of 80 years or more with acute or convalescent COVID-19. Sample: peripheral blood.

The CDR3 DNA is TGCAGTGCTAGTGGGCCCGGGGGGACTGAAGCTTTCTTT. This sequence encodes CSASGPGGTEAFF. This chain connects TRBV20-1 to TRBJ1-1, with D maybe TRBD1 (5 bases). The CDR3 totals 13 residues. The germline V gene has CDR1 DFQATT and CDR2 SNEGSKA (reference sequence). V lost 3 bases, J lost 5 bases, and 13 bases lay in between.